This TCR beta chain was identified in a study of T cells expressing NK-cell markers. Turning to the study itself: According to the study, TCR beta repertoires originated from sorted CD3+CD56+NKG2C+, CD3+CD56+NKG2C- and CD3+CD56-NKG2C+ T cells.

Researchers built TCR beta cDNA using 5'RACE template switching with UMIs. TCRdb reprocessed the 5' RACE reads; each CDR3 protein has one entry and no DNA is given. The record lists some 150,000 distinct CDR3 sequences, of which the ten most abundant hold roughly 12%. With respect to this clonotype: The antigen is unknown.

Study-wide results and caveats: Expanded clones of NKG2C+ T cells had an unclear HCMV specificity.

Input material: blood T cells: a sorted CD56 or NKG2C T cell subset, CD4+ or CD8+ T cells, or bulk PBMC T cells (not recorded which). This receptor was identified in a man between 18 and 29 years old in good health.

This chain's CDR3 is CASSHSPDTQYF. The chain has TRBV27 and TRBJ2-3; the TCRdb call, TRBD2, lacks DNA for checking. CDR1 and CDR2 from the germline V gene are MNHEY and SMNVEV (reference sequence). The CDR3 totals 12 residues.